These 27 T cell receptor beta chains came from one sample sequenced in a study of T-cell memory formation after mild COVID-19. MiXCR was run by TCRdb on the 5' RACE reads, yielding one entry per CDR3 protein. The data show 300,000 to 400,000 distinct CDR3 sequences, with around 21% seen just once and about an eighth held by the top ten. The sequenced sample consisted of PBMCs or a T cell subset sorted from them (not recorded which). Receptor source: an adult woman who had mild COVID-19 (a few samples of this study predate the infection). Cell type and time point are not known.

The sample holds a few counts of this clonotype. The rearrangement joins TRBV29-1 to TRBJ1-2; 7 nucleotides match TRBD1. J lost 4 bases, V lost 5 bases, and 7 bases had no gene match. Germline V gives CDR1 SQVTM, CDR2 ANQGSEA. The CDR3 consists of 13 residues. In DNA, the CDR3 is TGCAGCGTTTTGACAGGGTGGAGCTATGGCTACACCTTC. This encodes CSVLTGWSYGYTF.

This clonotype showed up just a few times. The rearrangement uses TRBV7-9 and TRBJ2-5; TRBD2 is a possible D gene (5 bases). Trimming took 2 bases from V and 6 from J, leaving 16 bases between them. The germline V gene encodes CDR1 SEHNR and CDR2 FQNEAQ (reference sequence). The CDR3 loop spans 15 amino acids. The CDR3 coding sequence is TGTGCCAGCAGCTTAATCCCCGCGGGTGATCAGACCCAGTACTTC. It encodes CASSLIPAGDQTQYF.

This clonotype came up a few times. The chain carries TRBV5-1 and TRBJ2-7, with a tentative D call TRBD2 (6 bases). The CDR3 sequence is 19 residues long. Germline CDR1 and CDR2: SGHRS and YFSETQ. V was cut by 0 bases and J by 2 bases, with 24 bases left in between. CDR3: CASSLAVAAGRQGAYEQYF. The CDR3 DNA reads TGCGCCAGCAGCTTGGCGGTTGCAGCGGGCCGCCAGGGAGCCTACGAGCAGTACTTC.

This clonotype was detected many times. The rearrangement uses TRBV4-1 and TRBJ2-3, with TRBD2 identical over 11 bases. The V segment lost 2 bases and the J segment 1 base; nucleotides outside the gene matches: 8. This CDR3 contains 18 residues. Germline loops: CDR1 MGHRA, CDR2 YSYEKL. CDR3 protein: CASSQPGLAAGGTDTQYF. The CDR3, as DNA: TGCGCCAGCAGCCAACCGGGACTAGCGGCGGGAGGCACAGATACGCAGTATTTT.

This clonotype came up many times. The genes are TRBV20-1 and TRBJ2-5, with TRBD2 matching 16 bases. This CDR3 spans 17 amino acids. Germline V gene data show CDR1 as DFQATT and CDR2 as SNEGSKA (reference sequence). The V and J ends lost 5 bases and 3 bases, in that order; junction bases with no gene match: 9. The CDR3 DNA is TGCAGTGCTCTAGTGGGACTAGCGGGAGGGTATAAAGAGACCCAGTACTTC. Protein: CSALVGLAGGYKETQYF.

This clonotype was observed a handful of times. V gene TRBV11-1 combines with J gene TRBJ2-5; 8 positions agree with TRBD2. The length of the CDR3 is 18 residues. Germline assignment: CDR1 SGHAT and CDR2 FQDESV (reference sequence). Germline trimming cut 5 bases from V and 2 bases from J; bases unmatched to any gene: 16. The CDR3 sequence: CASSASPSSGLIQETQYF. The CDR3 nucleotides are TGTGCCAGCAGCGCATCCCCATCTAGCGGGTTGATTCAAGAGACCCAGTACTTC.

This clonotype appeared many times. The chain uses TRBV20-1 and TRBJ2-3; possibly TRBD1 for D (6 bases). The CDR3 consists of 15 residues. Germline V gene lookup returns CDR1 DFQATT and CDR2 SNEGSKA (reference sequence). Trimming left V 2 bases short and J 0 bases short, with 12 bases between. CDR3 protein: CSARSGARSTDTQYF. CDR3 nucleotide sequence: TGCAGTGCTAGATCAGGGGCCCGTAGCACAGATACGCAGTATTTT.

CDR3 protein: CASSQYGPNTEAFF. CDR3 sequence (DNA): TGTGCCAGCAGCCAATATGGCCCCAACACTGAAGCTTTCTTT. This sequence joins TRBV3-1 and TRBJ1-1; D remains unclear. In germline, CDR1 is LGHDT, CDR2 YNNKEL (reference sequence). There are 14 residues in the CDR3. V shed 2 bases and J shed 2 bases, with 9 bases lying between them.

Only a few counts were recorded for this clonotype. The rearrangement links TRBV2 to TRBJ1-1; D gene ambiguous. Germline V CDR1 and CDR2: SNHLY, FYNNEI. The CDR3 spans 14 residues. Trimming took 3 bases from V and 3 from J, leaving 11 bases between them. Here the CDR3 reads CASSDVMGDTEAFF. The CDR3, as DNA: TGTGCCAGCAGTGACGTGATGGGAGACACTGAAGCTTTCTTT.

This clonotype was counted between two and nine times. The chain is built from TRBV29-1 and TRBJ1-1; possibly TRBD1 for D (5 bases). CDR3 size: 13 residues. The germline V and J ends were trimmed by 3 bases and 3 bases, with 11 bases remaining between them. Per the germline V gene, CDR1 is SQVTM and CDR2 is ANQGSEA. This CDR3 reads CSVDRDGYTEAFF. The CDR3 DNA reads as TGCAGCGTTGACCGGGACGGCTACACTGAAGCTTTCTTT.

In its sample, this clonotype was seen a few times. The chain recombines TRBV7-9 with TRBJ1-1; the D gene is possibly TRBD1 (5 bases). Germline lookup yields CDR1 SEHNR and CDR2 FQNEAQ (reference sequence). The CDR3 is 17 residues long. Trimming removed 0 bases from V and 0 bases from J, with 14 bases in between. As DNA, the CDR3 is TGTGCCAGCAGCTTAGCGTGGATGGAGGGGATGAACACTGAAGCTTTCTTT. Translation gives CASSLAWMEGMNTEAFF.

The CDR3 sequence: CASSTQGGGTEAFF. CDR3 nucleotides: TGTGCCAGCAGCACACAGGGAGGAGGAACTGAAGCTTTCTTT. The chain uses TRBV7-2 and TRBJ1-1, with a weak D call TRBD1 (6 bases). Trimming took 5 bases from V and 5 from J, leaving 15 bases between them. Germline V gives CDR1 SGHTA, CDR2 FQGNSA. The CDR3 has 14 residues.

V gene TRBV5-6 combines with J gene TRBJ1-5, with D unclear. Germline V lookup: CDR1 SGHDT, CDR2 YYEEEE. The V end was cut by 1 base, the J end by 3 bases, with 2 bases between. CDR3 length: 12 amino acids. The CDR3 loop is CASSLYNQPQHF. The CDR3 region has the DNA TGTGCCAGCAGCTTGTACAATCAGCCCCAGCATTTT.

This chain links TRBV11-3 with TRBJ2-7; D gene unclear. The V and J ends lost 4 bases and 2 bases respectively, with 9 bases between them. From germline, CDR1 is SGHNT and CDR2 YENEEA. There are 13 residues in the CDR3. CDR3 sequence reads: CASSSWRPYEQYF. The CDR3 DNA sequence: TGTGCCAGCAGCTCATGGCGGCCCTACGAGCAGTACTTC. The full variable domain, rest sourced from reference TRBV11-3 and TRBJ2-7, is EAGVVQSPRYKIIEKKQPVAFWCNPISGHNTLYWYLQNLGQGPELLIRYENEEAVDDSQLPKDRFSAERLKGVDSTLKIQPAELGDSAVYLCASSSWRPYEQYFGPGTRLTVT.

The CDR3 sequence: CSADRGRQKDTQYF. CDR3 in DNA: TGCAGCGCTGACAGGGGGCGGCAGAAAGATACGCAGTATTTT. V is TRBV29-1 and J is TRBJ2-3; 10 bases map to TRBD1. The CDR3 totals 14 residues. The germline V gene has CDR1 SQVTM and CDR2 ANQGSEA. Germline trimming cut 7 bases from V and 5 bases from J; bases unmatched to any gene: 9.

The table lists this clonotype with a few counts. V usage is TRBV15 and J usage is TRBJ2-3, with no clear D. The ends were cut back, 7 bases at V and 2 bases at J, with 10 bases in the middle. The germline gives CDR1 LNHNV, CDR2 YYDKDF (reference sequence). This CDR3 is 13 amino acids long. The CDR3 coding sequence is TGTGCCACCACTACCAGAGACACAGATACGCAGTATTTT. It specifies CATTTRDTDTQYF.

This clonotype has only a few counts. This sequence joins TRBV7-9 and TRBJ2-3; tentatively, D is TRBD2 (5 bases). This CDR3 is 16 amino acids long. Trimming removed 5 bases from V and 1 base from J, with 16 bases in between. Germline CDR1 reads SEHNR; CDR2 reads FQNEAQ (reference sequence). CDR3 loop: CASSGWTSPGTDTQYF. For the CDR3, the DNA is TGTGCCAGCAGCGGCTGGACTTCGCCCGGCACAGATACGCAGTATTTT.

There are a few counts of this clonotype. This rearrangement joins TRBV5-1 to TRBJ2-7, with D perhaps matching TRBD1 (6 bases). The CDR3 runs to 13 residues. The germline V gene encodes CDR1 SGHRS and CDR2 YFSETQ. The V gene lost 4 bases and the J gene lost 7 bases, with 15 bases spanning the gap. The CDR3 loop is CASSGPGQMEQYF. CDR3 DNA: TGCGCCAGCAGCGGACCGGGACAAATGGAGCAGTACTTC.

The chain has TRBV20-1 and TRBJ2-1, with 9 bases that match TRBD2. Germline CDR1 DFQATT, CDR2 SNEGSKA (reference sequence). The ends lost 5 bases at V and 3 bases at J; junction bases unmatched: 5. The CDR3 is 14 amino acids. CDR3 bases: TGCAGTGCTGGGTTTAGCGGGGGCTACAATGAGCAGTTCTTC. It codes for CSAGFSGGYNEQFF.

The chain uses TRBV3-1 and TRBJ2-1; D is unresolved. V was trimmed by 5 bases and J by 10 bases, leaving 15 bases between them. Germline CDR1 is LGHDT and CDR2 is YNNKEL (reference sequence). CDR3 length equals 13 residues. In DNA form, the CDR3 reads TGTGCCAGCAGCAGCTCTCCGGTCAGGGAGCAGTTCTTC. Translation gives CASSSSPVREQFF.

The V call is TRBV29-1, the J call TRBJ2-5, with D maybe TRBD2 (5 bases). V gave up 4 bases and J gave up 5 bases, with 14 bases separating them. The CDR3 is 13 amino acids. Germline-derived CDR1 and CDR2 are SQVTM and ANQGSEA. The CDR3 loop is CSVAPRTAETQYF. The CDR3 DNA is TGCAGCGTTGCCCCTAGGACTGCGGAGACCCAGTACTTC.

This sequence joins TRBV6-5 and TRBJ2-7; a weak D match, TRBD2 (6 bases). Deletions cut 6 bases from V and 0 bases from J, with 18 bases between. CDR3 length equals 16 residues. Germline CDR1 and CDR2: MNHEY and SVGAGI. The chain's CDR3 is CASSPDFAGLSYEQYF. CDR3 DNA: TGTGCCAGCAGCCCTGATTTTGCGGGGCTCTCCTACGAGCAGTACTTC.

The CDR3: CATSAGRNEQFF. CDR3 DNA sequence: TGTGCCACCTCCGCGGGGAGGAATGAGCAGTTCTTC. The chain links TRBV15 to TRBJ2-1, with D possibly matching TRBD2 (6 bases). The CDR3 is 12 amino acids. V was shortened by 8 bases and J by 7 bases, with 12 bases between the two germline ends. Germline CDR1 reads LNHNV; CDR2 reads YYDKDF (reference sequence).

The gene calls are TRBV6-5 and TRBJ2-7; possible D gene TRBD2, 6 bases. The germline V gene has CDR1 MNHEY and CDR2 SVGAGI. CDR3 length: 14 amino acids. V was clipped by 2 bases and J by 3 bases, with 11 bases between them. DNA for the CDR3: TGTGCCAGCAGTTACGGGCAGGGAGGCTACGAGCAGTACTTC. Encoded protein: CASSYGQGGYEQYF.

V usage is TRBV20-1 and J usage is TRBJ2-7; 8 nucleotides align to TRBD1. In germline, CDR1 is DFQATT, CDR2 SNEGSKA (reference sequence). V trimming: 1 base; J trimming: 2 bases; junction bases outside the gene matches: 4. The CDR3 has 14 amino acids. CDR3 sequence reads: CSARARTGTYEQYF. CDR3 in DNA: TGCAGTGCTAGAGCCCGGACAGGGACCTACGAGCAGTACTTC.

This clonotype appeared a few times. This chain uses TRBV6-2 or TRBV6-3 with TRBJ2-7, with D perhaps TRBD1 (6 bases). The germline gives CDR1 MNHEY, CDR2 SVGEGT. V was pared by 5 bases and J by 6 bases, with 11 bases between. CDR3 length: 12 amino acids. The CDR3 protein is CASSKQGREQYF. DNA of the CDR3: TGTGCCAGCAGTAAACAGGGACGCGAGCAGTACTTC.

In its sample, this clonotype was seen a few times. The J gene is TRBJ1-4, the V gene TRBV27; 8 nucleotides align to TRBD1. The V gene's germline CDR1 is MNHEY and CDR2 SMNVEV (reference sequence). The trim removed 2 bases at V and 10 bases at J, leaving 3 bases unmatched. This CDR3 comprises 13 residues. The CDR3 region is CASSLQGAGKLFF. The CDR3 nucleotides read TGTGCCAGCAGTTTACAGGGGGCCGGAAAACTGTTTTTT.